Listed below are T cell receptor beta chains from one sample, sequenced in a study of Ad26.COV2.S vaccination and SARS-CoV-2 variants. Only in-frame clones appear in the TCRdb table, and some are missing; sequencing was by immunoSEQ multiplex PCR. The repertoire holds roughly 450,000 clones, with 75% to 95% as singletons. This specimen was peripheral blood, taken in a trial of Ad26.COV2.S vaccine versus placebo. These receptors were obtained from a person between 18 and 59 years old who received the Ad26.COV2.S COVID-19 vaccine or a placebo. CDR3s include the opening cysteine and the closing phenylalanine or tryptophan. A D gene is named only where the DNA matches it firmly. Clone size is shown for a subset of rows, as once, few, many or a class of expanded clone.

TRBJ2-3 - TRBV30 14 - CAWSLAGDTDTQYF TGTGCCTGGAGCTTGGCAGGGGACACAGATACGCAGTATTTT
TRBJ2-5 few TRBV5-1 15 - CASSLVEQGGETQYF TGCGCCAGCAGCTTGGTCGAACAGGGCGGGGAGACCCAGTACTTC
TRBJ1-1 - TRBV7-9 17 - CASSDTRLVSVNTEAFF TGTGCCAGCAGCGATACAAGGTTAGTCAGCGTGAACACTGAAGCTTTCTTT
TRBJ1-3 - TRBV10-2 16 - CASSDSPDLSGNTIYF TGCGCCAGCAGTGATTCGCCAGACCTCTCTGGAAACACCATATATTTT
TRBJ1-2 - TRBV6-5 15 - CASRKNGNGGYGYTF TGTGCCAGCCGAAAAAATGGAAACGGGGGCTATGGCTACACCTTC
TRBJ1-1 once TRBV27 13 - CASTPRLNTEAFF TGTGCCAGCACCCCGAGGCTGAACACTGAAGCTTTCTTT
TRBJ2-6 - TRBV7-8 17 - CASSLGRGESGANVLTF TGTGCCAGCAGCTTAGGCAGGGGAGAGTCTGGGGCCAACGTCCTGACTTTC
TRBJ1-1 - TRBV7-2 14 - CASSPRGGWTEAFF TGTGCCAGCAGCCCCAGAGGGGGGTGGACTGAAGCTTTCTTT
TRBJ2-7 - TRBV29-1 11 - CSVGDTYEQYF TGCAGCGTAGGGGACACGTACGAGCAGTACTTC
TRBJ2-2 - TRBV28 17 TRBD1 CASSSYIGQANTGELFF TGTGCCAGCAGTTCTTATATTGGACAGGCGAACACCGGGGAGCTGTTTTTT
TRBJ2-7 - TRBV27 14 - CASSLTAVSHEQYF TGTGCCAGCAGTTTGACAGCGGTCAGCCACGAGCAGTACTTC
TRBJ2-7 - TRBV6-2/TRBV6-3 14 - CASSRWELNYEQYF TGTGCCAGCAGTAGGTGGGAACTCAACTACGAGCAGTACTTC
TRBJ1-1 few TRBV5-1 14 - CASSLGQGRGEAFF TGCGCCAGCAGCTTGGGGCAGGGAAGGGGTGAAGCTTTCTTT
TRBJ2-1 few TRBV6-5 16 TRBD2 CASSYRGRALYHEQFF TGTGCCAGCAGTTACCGCGGGAGGGCATTGTACCATGAGCAGTTCTTC
TRBJ1-2 - TRBV5-5 14 - CASSLGGAEWTNTF TGTGCCAGCAGCTTGGGAGGAGCAGAGTGGACGAACACCTTC
TRBJ1-6 few TRBV10-3 13 TRBD1 CAIGTGSNSPLHF TGTGCCATAGGGACAGGGAGTAATTCACCCCTCCACTTT
TRBJ2-1 - TRBV11-2 13 - CASSLGLNNEQFF TGTGCCAGCAGCTTAGGACTCAACAATGAGCAGTTCTTC
TRBJ2-3 - TRBV21-1 17 - CASSKGLNRGAPNTQYF TGTGCCAGCAGCAAAGGACTGAATCGGGGGGCGCCTAATACGCAGTATTTT
TRBJ2-7 - TRBV4-3 15 - CASSQVRAGSYEQYF TGCGCCAGCAGCCAAGTACGGGCGGGTTCCTACGAGCAGTACTTC
TRBJ1-3 - TRBV5-4 16 TRBD1 CASSGGQGRSGNTIYF TGTGCCAGCAGCGGCGGACAGGGGAGATCTGGAAACACCATATATTTT
TRBJ2-1 - TRBV4-1 18 TRBD2 CASSHPTSGSWADNEQFF TGCGCCAGCAGCCACCCGACTAGCGGGAGTTGGGCCGACAATGAGCAGTTCTTC
TRBJ1-4 - TRBV6-4 19 - CASGKTKGYISPEDEKLFF TGTGCCAGCGGCAAAACCAAGGGATACATATCGCCGGAGGATGAAAAACTGTTTTTT
TRBJ2-5 - TRBV6-2/TRBV6-3 17 - CASSYEYEVPTQETQYF TGTGCCAGCAGTTACGAGTATGAGGTGCCCACCCAAGAGACCCAGTACTTC
TRBJ2-3 - TRBV12-3/TRBV12-4 13 TRBD2 CASSDAGADTQYF TGTGCCAGCAGTGACGCGGGAGCCGATACGCAGTATTTT
TRBJ2-1 - TRBV7-9 16 - CASSLNAGSSYNEQFF TGTGCCAGCAGCTTAAACGCGGGGAGCTCCTACAATGAGCAGTTCTTC
TRBJ2-3 - TRBV27 16 TRBD1 CASSRPRTGRADTQYF TGTGCCAGCAGTAGACCGCGGACAGGTCGAGCGGATACGCAGTATTTT
TRBJ2-3 - TRBV12-5 13 - CASGFVTTDTQYF TGTGCTAGTGGTTTCGTAACTACAGATACGCAGTATTTT
TRBJ1-3 - TRBV4-2 16 - CASSQDRAELGNTIYF TGTGCCAGCAGCCAAGATCGGGCTGAATTAGGAAACACCATATATTTT
TRBJ2-6 - TRBV7-9 18 TRBD1 CASSGTGQGFRGANVLTF TGTGCCAGCAGCGGTACGGGACAGGGATTTCGGGGGGCCAACGTCCTGACTTTC
TRBJ1-3 - TRBV7-2 14 - CASSFAGVGNTIYF TGTGCCAGCAGCTTTGCAGGGGTTGGAAACACCATATATTTT
TRBJ2-7 - TRBV19 14 TRBD1 CASSMRTGGYEQYF TGTGCCAGTAGTATGAGGACAGGGGGCTACGAGCAGTACTTC
TRBJ2-1 - TRBV5-1 15 TRBD2 CASSLAAGLDNEQFF TGCGCCAGCAGCTTGGCCGCGGGACTAGACAATGAGCAGTTCTTC
TRBJ2-2 - TRBV3-1/TRBV3-2 15 - CASSRQEANTGELFF TGTGCCAGCAGTCGACAGGAAGCGAACACCGGGGAGCTGTTTTTT
TRBJ1-6 - TRBV3-1/TRBV3-2 15 TRBD1 CASRSQGAECSPLHF TGTGCCAGCAGGTCTCAGGGGGCCGAGTGTTCACCCCTCCACTTT
TRBJ2-5 - TRBV6-2/TRBV6-3 14 TRBD2 CASSRASGRETQYF TGTGCCAGCAGTAGGGCTAGCGGGAGAGAGACCCAGTACTTC
TRBJ2-2 - TRBV6-1 12 - CASSGAFGELFF TGTGCCAGCAGTGGAGCCTTCGGGGAGCTGTTTTTT
TRBJ2-7 - TRBV18 15 TRBD1 CASSPDGQGAVEQYF TGTGCCAGCTCACCCGACGGACAGGGGGCGGTTGAGCAGTACTTC
TRBJ1-5 - TRBV6-2/TRBV6-3 14 TRBD1 CASSYEQGGQPQHF TGTGCCAGCAGTTACGAACAGGGGGGTCAGCCCCAGCATTTT
TRBJ2-3 - TRBV4-1 17 TRBD1 CASSQWADRGLADTQYF TGCGCCAGCAGCCAATGGGCAGACAGGGGGCTTGCAGATACGCAGTATTTT